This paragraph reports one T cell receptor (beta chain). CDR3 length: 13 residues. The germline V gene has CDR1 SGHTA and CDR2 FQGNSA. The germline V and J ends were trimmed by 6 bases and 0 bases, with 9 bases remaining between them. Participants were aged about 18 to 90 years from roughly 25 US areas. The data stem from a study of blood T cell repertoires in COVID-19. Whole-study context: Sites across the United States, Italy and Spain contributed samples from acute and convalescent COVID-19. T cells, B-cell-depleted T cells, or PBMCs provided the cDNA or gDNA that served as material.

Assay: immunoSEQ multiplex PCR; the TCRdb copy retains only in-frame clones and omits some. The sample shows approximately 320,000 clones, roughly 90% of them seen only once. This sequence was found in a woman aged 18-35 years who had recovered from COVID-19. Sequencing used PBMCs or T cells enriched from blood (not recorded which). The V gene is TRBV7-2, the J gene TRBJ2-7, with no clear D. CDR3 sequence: CASSSRSSYEQYF. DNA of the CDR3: TGTGCCAGCAGTTCTAGGAGCTCCTACGAGCAGTACTTC.